Listed below are T cell receptor beta chains from one sample, sequenced in a study of technical replicates of blood from a handful of donors. This table comes from immunoSEQ multiplex PCR, and its TCRdb copy is limited to in-frame clones, with some not included. Among just over 75,000 clones listed, more than 85% were seen once. Sequenced input: T cells isolated from PBMCs. The receptors originated from a human donor in good health. CDR3s include the opening cysteine and the closing phenylalanine or tryptophan. D genes are given only for firm matches. Clone size is stated in some rows and not others, as once, few, many or a class when expanded.

d_call: -
clone_size: -
v_call: TRBV5-6
cdr3_length: 18
j_call: TRBJ2-3
cdr3_aa: CASSDTGWLAASTDTQYF
cdr3_nt: TGTGCCAGCAGCGATACAGGGTGGCTAGCGGCTAGCACAGATACGCAGTATTTT

d_call: -
clone_size: few
v_call: TRBV2
cdr3_length: 11
j_call: TRBJ2-2
cdr3_aa: CASRGPGELFF
cdr3_nt: TGTGCCAGCAGGGGGCCCGGGGAGCTGTTTTTT

d_call: -
clone_size: -
v_call: TRBV19
cdr3_length: 13
j_call: TRBJ1-5
cdr3_aa: CASTTARYQPQHF
cdr3_nt: TGTGCCAGCACGACAGCCCGTTATCAGCCCCAGCATTTT

d_call: -
clone_size: -
v_call: TRBV25-1
cdr3_length: 12
j_call: TRBJ1-3
cdr3_aa: CASRQGGDTIYF
cdr3_nt: TGTGCCAGCAGACAGGGTGGAGACACCATATATTTT

d_call: -
clone_size: -
v_call: TRBV4-1
cdr3_length: 15
j_call: TRBJ1-4
cdr3_aa: CASSRTGFLNEKLFF
cdr3_nt: TGCGCCAGCAGCCGCACCGGGTTCCTTAATGAAAAACTGTTTTTT

d_call: TRBD1
clone_size: -
v_call: TRBV7-2
cdr3_length: 15
j_call: TRBJ1-1
cdr3_aa: CASSLDRQVGTEAFF
cdr3_nt: TGTGCCAGCAGCTTGGACAGGCAGGTTGGCACTGAAGCTTTCTTT

d_call: -
clone_size: once
v_call: TRBV7-6
cdr3_length: 15
j_call: TRBJ1-4
cdr3_aa: CASSSVSGISEKLFF
cdr3_nt: TGTGCCAGCAGCTCCGTGTCAGGGATAAGTGAAAAACTGTTTTTT

d_call: -
clone_size: -
v_call: TRBV7-2
cdr3_length: 15
j_call: TRBJ1-1
cdr3_aa: CASSLIGGVNTEAFF
cdr3_nt: TGTGCCAGCAGCTTAATCGGAGGGGTCAACACTGAAGCTTTCTTT

d_call: -
clone_size: -
v_call: TRBV7-9
cdr3_length: 15
j_call: TRBJ1-2
cdr3_aa: CASSLAVTTPYGYTF
cdr3_nt: TGTGCCAGCAGCTTAGCCGTGACAACCCCTTATGGCTACACCTTC

d_call: -
clone_size: -
v_call: TRBV28
cdr3_length: 13
j_call: TRBJ1-2
cdr3_aa: CASSFSGIYGYTF
cdr3_nt: TGTGCCAGCAGTTTTTCCGGGATATATGGCTACACCTTC